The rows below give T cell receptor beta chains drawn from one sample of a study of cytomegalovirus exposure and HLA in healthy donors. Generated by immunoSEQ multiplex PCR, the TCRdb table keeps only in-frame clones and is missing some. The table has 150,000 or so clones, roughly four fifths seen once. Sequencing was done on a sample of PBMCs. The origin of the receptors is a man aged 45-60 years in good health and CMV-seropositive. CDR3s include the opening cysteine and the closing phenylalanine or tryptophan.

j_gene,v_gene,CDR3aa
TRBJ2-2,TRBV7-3,CASSSSGGELFF
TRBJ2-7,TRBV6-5,CASSYFFGLAGEQYF
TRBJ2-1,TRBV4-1,CASSHPGGPSYNEQFF
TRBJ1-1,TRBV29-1,CSVEAGRNTEAFF
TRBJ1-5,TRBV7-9,CASSPLTGGARPQHF
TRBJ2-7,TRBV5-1,CASSLWTSGARAGYEQYF
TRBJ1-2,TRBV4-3,CASSQDRRSIYGYTF
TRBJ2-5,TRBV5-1,CASSQPRDTPYKETQYF
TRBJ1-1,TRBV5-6,CASSLGALANTEAFF
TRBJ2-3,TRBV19,CASSIRRLAGFDTQYF
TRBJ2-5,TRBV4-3,CASSQDYGEWQETQYF
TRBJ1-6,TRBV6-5,CASSRTGEVSPLHF
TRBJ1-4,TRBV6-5,CASRSGTGSKLFF
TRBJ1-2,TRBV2,CASSHQSGNYGYTF
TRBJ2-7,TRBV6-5,CASSYDSSYEQYF
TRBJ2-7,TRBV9,CASSPSLGQPNYEQYF
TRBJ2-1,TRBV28,CASSSQFGSGRANEQFF
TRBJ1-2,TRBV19,CASSIGTGNYGYTF
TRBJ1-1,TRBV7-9,CASSPGTRNTEAFF
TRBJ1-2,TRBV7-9,CASSIPGQSKGYTF
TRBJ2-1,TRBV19,CASSIGDRGRRNEQFF
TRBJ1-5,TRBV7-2,CASSLQRSNQPQHF
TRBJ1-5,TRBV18,CASSKGVSNQPQHF